A selection of T cell receptor beta chains follows, all from one sample in a study of shared clonotypes between healthy human individuals. Sequenced by immunoSEQ multiplex PCR; TCRdb stores in-frame clones only, minus some. The table shows over a million clones, with 95% to 99% occurring only once. Material: naive CD4+ T cells sorted from blood. The receptors stem from a man aged 30 to 39 in good health. The CDR3 runs from the conserved cysteine through the conserved F or W. Each record gives: J gene, D gene, V gene, clone size, CDR3 protein, CDR3 DNA. D genes are given only for firm matches. Where a row states a size, it is once, few, many or the class of an expanded clone; other rows omit it.

j_call: TRBJ1-3; d_call: TRBD1; v_call: TRBV5-1; clone_size: -; cdr3_aa: CASSSRARDRGNTIYF; cdr3_nt: TGCGCCAGCAGCTCTCGGGCCAGGGACAGGGGAAACACCATATATTTT
j_call: TRBJ2-5; d_call: TRBD1; v_call: TRBV29-1; clone_size: -; cdr3_aa: CSVEGWMGQGQETQYF; cdr3_nt: TGCAGCGTTGAAGGATGGATGGGACAGGGACAAGAGACCCAGTACTTC
j_call: TRBJ2-1; d_call: -; v_call: TRBV18; clone_size: -; cdr3_aa: CASSPKTPLGNEQFF; cdr3_nt: TGTGCCAGCTCACCGAAGACCCCTTTAGGGAATGAGCAGTTCTTC
j_call: TRBJ2-3; d_call: -; v_call: TRBV29-1; clone_size: -; cdr3_aa: CSVGGRHTDTQYF; cdr3_nt: TGCAGCGTTGGAGGAAGGCACACAGATACGCAGTATTTT
j_call: TRBJ2-6; d_call: TRBD1; v_call: TRBV9; clone_size: -; cdr3_aa: CASSPQTGAVSGANVLTF; cdr3_nt: TGTGCCAGCAGCCCGCAGACAGGGGCAGTTTCTGGGGCCAACGTCCTGACTTTC
j_call: TRBJ1-2; d_call: -; v_call: TRBV5-1; clone_size: once; cdr3_aa: CASSSPDGTNYGYTF; cdr3_nt: TGCGCCAGCAGCTCCCCGGACGGAACTAACTATGGCTACACCTTC
j_call: TRBJ2-3; d_call: -; v_call: TRBV7-8; clone_size: -; cdr3_aa: CASSHTGDTQYF; cdr3_nt: TGTGCCAGCAGCCACACGGGCGATACGCAGTATTTT
j_call: TRBJ2-1; d_call: -; v_call: TRBV27; clone_size: -; cdr3_aa: CASSLFGRNYNEQFF; cdr3_nt: TGTGCCAGCAGTTTATTCGGGCGCAATTACAATGAGCAGTTCTTC
j_call: TRBJ1-5; d_call: -; v_call: TRBV28; clone_size: -; cdr3_aa: CASSFVKRGRNQPQHF; cdr3_nt: TGTGCCAGCAGTTTTGTAAAACGTGGGAGGAATCAGCCCCAGCATTTT
j_call: TRBJ2-5; d_call: TRBD2; v_call: TRBV7-8; clone_size: -; cdr3_aa: CASSLGPYKASGTQETQYF; cdr3_nt: TGTGCCAGCAGCTTAGGCCCCTATAAAGCTAGCGGGACCCAAGAGACCCAGTACTTC
j_call: TRBJ2-7; d_call: -; v_call: TRBV15; clone_size: -; cdr3_aa: CATSREHPGYEQYF; cdr3_nt: TGTGCCACCAGCAGAGAGCACCCGGGCTACGAGCAGTACTTC
j_call: TRBJ2-3; d_call: TRBD2; v_call: TRBV5-1; clone_size: -; cdr3_aa: CASGGLAGNADTQYF; cdr3_nt: TGCGCCAGCGGGGGACTAGCGGGTAACGCAGATACGCAGTATTTT
j_call: TRBJ2-2; d_call: -; v_call: TRBV18; clone_size: -; cdr3_aa: CASSPISVGGNTGELFF; cdr3_nt: TGTGCCAGCTCTCCAATCTCAGTGGGAGGAAACACCGGGGAGCTGTTTTTT
j_call: TRBJ2-7; d_call: TRBD2; v_call: TRBV18; clone_size: -; cdr3_aa: CASSPGLAASYEQYF; cdr3_nt: TGTGCCAGCTCACCCGGACTAGCGGCCTCCTACGAGCAGTACTTC
j_call: TRBJ2-3; d_call: -; v_call: TRBV30; clone_size: -; cdr3_aa: CAWTQPGIRHTDTQYF; cdr3_nt: TGTGCCTGGACTCAACCAGGCATTCGGCACACAGATACGCAGTATTTT
j_call: TRBJ2-7; d_call: TRBD1; v_call: TRBV19; clone_size: -; cdr3_aa: CASSSLRLGQGAYEQYF; cdr3_nt: TGTGCCAGTAGTTCCCTGCGACTGGGACAGGGGGCCTACGAGCAGTACTTC
j_call: TRBJ2-1; d_call: -; v_call: TRBV7-2; clone_size: -; cdr3_aa: CASSLGRSEQFF; cdr3_nt: TGTGCCAGCAGCTTAGGGAGGAGTGAGCAGTTCTTC
j_call: TRBJ2-1; d_call: -; v_call: TRBV6-4; clone_size: -; cdr3_aa: CASSDSKSKAGYNEQFF; cdr3_nt: TGTGCCAGCAGTGACTCCAAAAGTAAAGCAGGGTACAATGAGCAGTTCTTC
j_call: TRBJ2-5; d_call: TRBD2; v_call: TRBV10-3; clone_size: -; cdr3_aa: CAISRLAGEQETQYF; cdr3_nt: TGTGCCATCAGCCGACTAGCGGGAGAACAAGAGACCCAGTACTTC
j_call: TRBJ2-1; d_call: -; v_call: TRBV25-1; clone_size: -; cdr3_aa: CASSLSINEQFF; cdr3_nt: TGTGCCAGCAGTCTAAGTATAAATGAGCAGTTCTTC
j_call: TRBJ1-3; d_call: -; v_call: TRBV13; clone_size: -; cdr3_aa: CASSSWGEASGNTIYF; cdr3_nt: TGTGCCAGCAGCTCCTGGGGGGAGGCCTCTGGAAACACCATATATTTT
j_call: TRBJ2-3; d_call: -; v_call: TRBV9; clone_size: -; cdr3_aa: CASSVVLGDTQYF; cdr3_nt: TGTGCCAGCAGCGTAGTTTTGGGTGATACGCAGTATTTT
j_call: TRBJ2-5; d_call: -; v_call: TRBV29-1; clone_size: once; cdr3_aa: CSVDTGVGETQYF; cdr3_nt: TGCAGCGTTGATACGGGGGTGGGAGAGACCCAGTACTTC